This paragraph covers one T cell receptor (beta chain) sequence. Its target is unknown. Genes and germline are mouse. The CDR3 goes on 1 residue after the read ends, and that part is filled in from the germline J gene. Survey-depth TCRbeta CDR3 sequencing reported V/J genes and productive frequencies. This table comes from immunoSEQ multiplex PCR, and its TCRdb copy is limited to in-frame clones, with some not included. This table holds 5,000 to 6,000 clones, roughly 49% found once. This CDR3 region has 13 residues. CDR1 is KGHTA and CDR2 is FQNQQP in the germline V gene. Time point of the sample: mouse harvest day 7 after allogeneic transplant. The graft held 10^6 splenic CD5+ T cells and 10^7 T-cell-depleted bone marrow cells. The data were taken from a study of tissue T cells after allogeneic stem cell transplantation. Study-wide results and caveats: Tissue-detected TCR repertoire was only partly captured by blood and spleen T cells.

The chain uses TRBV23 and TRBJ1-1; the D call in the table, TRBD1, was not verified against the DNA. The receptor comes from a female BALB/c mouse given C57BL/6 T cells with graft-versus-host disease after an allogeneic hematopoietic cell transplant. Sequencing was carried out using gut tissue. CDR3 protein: CSSRGQGNTEVFF. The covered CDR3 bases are TGCTCCAGCAGGGGACAGGGAAACACAGAAGTCTTC.